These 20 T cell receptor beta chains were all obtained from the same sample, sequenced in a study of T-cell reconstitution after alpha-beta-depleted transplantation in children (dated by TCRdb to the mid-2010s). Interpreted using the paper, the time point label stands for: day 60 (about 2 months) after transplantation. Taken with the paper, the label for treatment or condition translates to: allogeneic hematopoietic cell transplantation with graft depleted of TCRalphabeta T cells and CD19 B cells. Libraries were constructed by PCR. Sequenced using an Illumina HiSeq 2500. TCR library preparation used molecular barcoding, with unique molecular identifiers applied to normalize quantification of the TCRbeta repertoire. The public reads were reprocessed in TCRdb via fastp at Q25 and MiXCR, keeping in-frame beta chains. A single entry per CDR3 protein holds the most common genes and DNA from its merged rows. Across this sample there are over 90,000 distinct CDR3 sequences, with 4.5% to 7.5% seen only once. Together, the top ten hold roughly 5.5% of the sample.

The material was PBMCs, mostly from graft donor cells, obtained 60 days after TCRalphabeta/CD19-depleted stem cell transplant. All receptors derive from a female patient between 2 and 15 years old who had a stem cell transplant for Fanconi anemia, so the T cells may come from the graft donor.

CDR3 in DNA: TGCAGTGCCAGTTACTTATCGAATGCCTACAATGAGCAGTTCTTC. Amino acid sequence: CSASYLSNAYNEQFF. This chain uses TRBV20-1 with TRBJ2-1; D is undetermined. CDR3 length: 15 amino acids. CDR1 and CDR2 (germline): DFQATT, SNEGSKA (reference sequence). The germline V and J ends were trimmed by 6 bases and 2 bases, with 17 bases remaining between them.

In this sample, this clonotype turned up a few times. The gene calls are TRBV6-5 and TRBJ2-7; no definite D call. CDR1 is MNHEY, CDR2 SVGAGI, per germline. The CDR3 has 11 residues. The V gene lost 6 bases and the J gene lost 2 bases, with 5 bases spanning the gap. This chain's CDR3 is CASRTTYEQYF. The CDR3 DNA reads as TGTGCCAGCAGAACCACCTACGAGCAGTACTTC.

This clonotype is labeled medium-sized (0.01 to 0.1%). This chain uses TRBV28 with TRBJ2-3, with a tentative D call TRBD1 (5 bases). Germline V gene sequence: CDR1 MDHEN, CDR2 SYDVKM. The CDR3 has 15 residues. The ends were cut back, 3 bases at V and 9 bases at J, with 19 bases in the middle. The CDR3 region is CASSFYRPGSLTQYF. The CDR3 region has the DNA TGTGCCAGCAGTTTCTACCGTCCAGGGTCTTTAACGCAGTATTTT.

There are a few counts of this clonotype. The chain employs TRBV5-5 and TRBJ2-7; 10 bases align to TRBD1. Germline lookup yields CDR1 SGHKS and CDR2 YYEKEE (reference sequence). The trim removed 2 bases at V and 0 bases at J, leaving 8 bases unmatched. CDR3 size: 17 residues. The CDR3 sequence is CASSFRQGALFSYEQYF. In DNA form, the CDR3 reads TGTGCCAGCAGCTTCCGACAGGGGGCCCTTTTCTCCTACGAGCAGTACTTC.

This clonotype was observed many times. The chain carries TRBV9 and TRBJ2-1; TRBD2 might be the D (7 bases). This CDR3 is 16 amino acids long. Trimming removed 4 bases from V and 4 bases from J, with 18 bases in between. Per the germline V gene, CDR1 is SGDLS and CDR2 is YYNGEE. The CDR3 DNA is TGTGCCAGCAGCTTCCGACTAGCCCAGGGGTACAATGAGCAGTTCTTC. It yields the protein CASSFRLAQGYNEQFF.

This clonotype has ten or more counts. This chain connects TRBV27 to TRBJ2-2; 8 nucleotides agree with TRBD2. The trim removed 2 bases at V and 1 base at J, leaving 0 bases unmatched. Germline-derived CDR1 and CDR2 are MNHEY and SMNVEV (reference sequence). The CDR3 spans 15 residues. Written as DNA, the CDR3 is TGTGCCAGCAGTTTACTAGCGGGGAACACCGGGGAGCTGTTTTTT. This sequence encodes CASSLLAGNTGELFF.

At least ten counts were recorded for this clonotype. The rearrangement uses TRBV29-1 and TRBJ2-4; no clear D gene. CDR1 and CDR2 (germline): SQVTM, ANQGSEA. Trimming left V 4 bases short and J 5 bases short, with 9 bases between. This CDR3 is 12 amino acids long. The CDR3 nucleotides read TGCAGCGTTGTCAGTACGGAAAACATTCAGTACTTC. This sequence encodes CSVVSTENIQYF. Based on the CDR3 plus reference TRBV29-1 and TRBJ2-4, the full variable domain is SAVISQKPSRDICQRGTSLTIQCQVDSQVTMMFWYRQQPGQSLTLIATANQGSEATYESGFVIDKFPISRPNLTFSTLTVSNMSPEDSSIYLCSVVSTENIQYFGAGTRLSVL.

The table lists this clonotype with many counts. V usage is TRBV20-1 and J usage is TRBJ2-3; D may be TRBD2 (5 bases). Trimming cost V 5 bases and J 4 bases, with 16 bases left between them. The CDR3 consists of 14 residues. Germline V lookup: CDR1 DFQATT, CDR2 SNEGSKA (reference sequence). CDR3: CSADLAPGADTQYF. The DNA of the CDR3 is TGCAGTGCTGACCTAGCTCCCGGGGCAGATACGCAGTATTTT.

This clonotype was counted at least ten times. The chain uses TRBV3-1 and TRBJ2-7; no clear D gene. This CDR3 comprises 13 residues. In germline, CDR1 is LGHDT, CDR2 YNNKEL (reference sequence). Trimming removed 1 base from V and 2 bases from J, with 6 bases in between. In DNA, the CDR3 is TGTGCCAGCAGCCAAGTTATCCCCTACGAGCAGTACTTC. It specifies CASSQVIPYEQYF.

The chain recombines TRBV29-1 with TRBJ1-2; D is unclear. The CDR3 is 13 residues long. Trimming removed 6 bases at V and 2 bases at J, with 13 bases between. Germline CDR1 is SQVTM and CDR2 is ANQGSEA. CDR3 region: CSVMEALNYGYTF. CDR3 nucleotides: TGCAGCGTCATGGAGGCCCTAAACTATGGCTACACCTTC.

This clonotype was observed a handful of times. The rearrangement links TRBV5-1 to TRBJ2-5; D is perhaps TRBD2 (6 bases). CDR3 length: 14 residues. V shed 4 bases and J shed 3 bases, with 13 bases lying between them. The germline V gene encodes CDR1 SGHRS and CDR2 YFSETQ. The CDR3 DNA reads TGCGCCAGCAGCAGACGGGACTTAGAAGAGACCCAGTACTTC. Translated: CASSRRDLEETQYF.

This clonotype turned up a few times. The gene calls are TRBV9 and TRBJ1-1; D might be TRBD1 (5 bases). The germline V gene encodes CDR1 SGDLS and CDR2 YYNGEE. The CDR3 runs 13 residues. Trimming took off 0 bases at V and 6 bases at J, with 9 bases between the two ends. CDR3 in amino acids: CASSVAGVAEAFF. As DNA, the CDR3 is TGTGCCAGCAGCGTAGCGGGGGTTGCTGAAGCTTTCTTT.

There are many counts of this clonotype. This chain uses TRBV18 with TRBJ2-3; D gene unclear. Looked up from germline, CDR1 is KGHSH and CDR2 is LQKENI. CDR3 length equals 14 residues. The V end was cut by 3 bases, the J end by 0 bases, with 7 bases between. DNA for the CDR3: TGTGCCAGCTCACCGTCGGCTAGCACAGATACGCAGTATTTT. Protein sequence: CASSPSASTDTQYF.

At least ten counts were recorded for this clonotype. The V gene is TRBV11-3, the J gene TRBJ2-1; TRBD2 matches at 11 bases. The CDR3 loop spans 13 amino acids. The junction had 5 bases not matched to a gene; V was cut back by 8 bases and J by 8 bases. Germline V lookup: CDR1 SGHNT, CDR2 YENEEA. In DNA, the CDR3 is TGTGCCAGCTCACTAGCGGGAGATTATGAGCAGTTCTTC. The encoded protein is CASSLAGDYEQFF.

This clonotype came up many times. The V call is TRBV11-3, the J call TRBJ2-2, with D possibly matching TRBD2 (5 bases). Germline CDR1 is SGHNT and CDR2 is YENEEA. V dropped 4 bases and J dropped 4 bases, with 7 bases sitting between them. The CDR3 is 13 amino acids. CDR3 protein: CASSWRFTGELFF. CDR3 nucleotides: TGTGCCAGCAGCTGGAGGTTCACCGGGGAGCTGTTTTTT.

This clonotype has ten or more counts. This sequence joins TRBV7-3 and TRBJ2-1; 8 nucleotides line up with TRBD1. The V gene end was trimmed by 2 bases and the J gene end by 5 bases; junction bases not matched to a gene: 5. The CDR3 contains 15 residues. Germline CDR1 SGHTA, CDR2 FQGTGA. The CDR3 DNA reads TGTGCCAGCAGCTTAGCCCAGGGGGCCCACAATGAGCAGTTCTTC. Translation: CASSLAQGAHNEQFF.

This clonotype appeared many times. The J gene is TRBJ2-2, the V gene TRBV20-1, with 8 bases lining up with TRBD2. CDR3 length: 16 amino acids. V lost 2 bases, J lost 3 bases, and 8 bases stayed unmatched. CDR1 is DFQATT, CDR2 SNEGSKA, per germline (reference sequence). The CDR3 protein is CSARYRGGGDTGELFF. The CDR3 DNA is TGCAGTGCTAGATACCGGGGGGGCGGCGACACCGGGGAGCTGTTTTTT.

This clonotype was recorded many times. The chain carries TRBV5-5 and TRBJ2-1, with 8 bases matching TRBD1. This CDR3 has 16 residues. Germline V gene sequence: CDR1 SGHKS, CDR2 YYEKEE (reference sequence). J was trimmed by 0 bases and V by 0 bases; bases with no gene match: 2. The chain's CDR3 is CASSLAGQGSYNEQFF. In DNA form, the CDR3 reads TGTGCCAGCAGCTTGGCCGGACAGGGCTCCTACAATGAGCAGTTCTTC. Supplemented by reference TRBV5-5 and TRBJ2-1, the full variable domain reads DAGVTQSPTHLIKTRGQQVTLRCSPISGHKSVSWYQQVLGQGPQFIFQYYEKEERGRGNFPDRFSARQFPNYSSELNVNALLLGDSALYLCASSLAGQGSYNEQFFGPGTRLTVL.

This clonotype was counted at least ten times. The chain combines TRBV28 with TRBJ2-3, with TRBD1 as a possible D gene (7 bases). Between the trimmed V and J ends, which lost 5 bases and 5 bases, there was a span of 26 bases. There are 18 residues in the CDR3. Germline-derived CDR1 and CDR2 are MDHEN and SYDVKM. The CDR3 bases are TGTGCCAGCAGTCCTTTCGGGGGTAGACAGGGTATCGGAGATACGCAGTATTTT. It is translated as CASSPFGGRQGIGDTQYF.

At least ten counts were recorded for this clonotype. The CDR3 DNA reads TGCAGTGCTAGAGACCCAATCGGGACCTACAATGAGCAGTTCTTC. Amino acids: CSARDPIGTYNEQFF. The chain couples TRBV20-1 to TRBJ2-1; tentatively, D is TRBD2 (5 bases). In germline, CDR1 is DFQATT, CDR2 SNEGSKA (reference sequence). The CDR3 covers 15 residues. V lost 0 bases to trimming and J lost 2 bases, with 11 bases between them.